A selection of T cell receptor beta chains follows, all from one sample in a study of Ad26.COV2.S vaccination and SARS-CoV-2 variants. TCRdb's copy holds only in-frame clones and misses some; the assay was immunoSEQ multiplex PCR. The repertoire holds some 250,000 clones, with roughly 90% as singletons. Sequencing used peripheral blood, obtained in a trial of Ad26.COV2.S vaccine versus placebo. These receptor sequences come from a person between 18 and 65 years old who received the Ad26.COV2.S COVID-19 vaccine or a placebo. CDR3s include the opening cysteine and the closing phenylalanine or tryptophan. D genes are given only for firm matches. Part of the rows lack a size; the others show once, few, many or a class for expanded clones.

j_call,v_call,clone_size,d_call,cdr3_aa,cdr3_nt
TRBJ2-7,TRBV13,once,.,CASSLGSREEYF,TGTGCCAGCAGCTTAGGCAGTCGGGAAGAGTACTTC
TRBJ2-1,TRBV4-1,.,.,CASSQESYNEQFF,TGCGCCAGCAGCCAAGAGTCGTACAATGAGCAGTTCTTC
TRBJ2-5,TRBV7-9,few,.,CASSTIGGTEETQYF,TGTGCCAGCAGCACCATTGGGGGAACTGAAGAGACCCAGTACTTC
TRBJ2-7,TRBV24-1,.,TRBD1,CATSDTGQGAVYEQYF,TGTGCCACCAGTGATACCGGACAGGGGGCTGTCTACGAGCAGTACTTC
TRBJ2-7,TRBV5-1,.,TRBD2,CASSPGDYSYEQYF,TGCGCCAGCAGCCCGGGGGACTACTCCTACGAGCAGTACTTC
TRBJ2-5,TRBV28,.,TRBD1,CASSSLQGLQETQYF,TGTGCCAGCAGTTCGTTACAGGGGCTTCAAGAGACCCAGTACTTC
TRBJ2-1,TRBV5-1,.,TRBD1,CASSLTRDRRYNEQFF,TGCGCCAGCAGCTTGACCCGGGACAGGAGGTACAATGAGCAGTTCTTC
TRBJ2-1,TRBV12-5,.,.,CASGSKDSRQFF,TGTGCTAGTGGTTCGAAGGACAGTCGGCAGTTCTTC
TRBJ2-3,TRBV7-3,.,.,CASIPHPKGPEGTDTQYF,TGTGCCAGCATCCCTCACCCCAAGGGGCCGGAGGGGACAGATACGCAGTATTTT
TRBJ1-5,TRBV25-1,few,.,CASSGQASNQPQHF,TGTGCCAGCAGTGGACAGGCAAGCAATCAGCCCCAGCATTTT
TRBJ1-3,TRBV12-3/TRBV12-4,.,.,CASSRDRNTIYF,TGTGCCAGCAGCCGGGACAGAAACACCATATATTTT
TRBJ2-5,TRBV19,.,.,CASSMRQGGGQETQYF,TGTGCCAGTAGTATGAGACAGGGAGGGGGCCAAGAGACCCAGTACTTC
TRBJ2-7,TRBV6-5,.,.,CASNADWGEQYF,TGTGCCAGCAACGCGGACTGGGGCGAGCAGTACTTC
TRBJ2-7,TRBV10-3,once,.,CAIRNVYEQYF,TGTGCCATCAGGAATGTCTACGAGCAGTACTTC
TRBJ2-3,TRBV3-1/TRBV3-2,.,TRBD2,CASSPRLAGVGGADTQYF,TGTGCCAGCAGCCCAAGACTAGCGGGAGTCGGTGGTGCAGATACGCAGTATTTT
TRBJ1-1,TRBV9,.,.,CASSVGTANTEAFF,TGTGCCAGCAGCGTAGGCACGGCGAACACTGAAGCTTTCTTT
TRBJ2-7,TRBV9,.,TRBD1,CASSPGDRGGEQYF,TGTGCCAGCAGCCCAGGGGACAGGGGCGGTGAGCAGTACTTC
TRBJ2-2,TRBV5-1,.,TRBD2,CASSPGAGDTGELFF,TGCGCCAGCAGCCCCGGGGCGGGGGACACCGGGGAGCTGTTTTTT
TRBJ2-1,TRBV9,.,TRBD2,CASSPREAGGRGEQFF,TGTGCCAGCAGCCCTCGCGAAGCGGGAGGGCGGGGTGAGCAGTTCTTC
TRBJ2-5,TRBV28,.,TRBD2,CASSLLLPASGSQETQYF,TGTGCCAGCAGTCTACTATTGCCGGCTAGCGGGAGCCAAGAGACCCAGTACTTC
TRBJ2-3,TRBV6-4,.,TRBD2,CASRTSGTWYF,TGTGCCAGCAGGACTAGCGGAACCTGGTATTTT
TRBJ1-5,TRBV6-1,.,.,CASSEAKSFSNQPQHF,TGTGCCAGCAGTGAAGCTAAATCTTTTAGCAATCAGCCCCAGCATTTT
TRBJ2-7,TRBV3-1/TRBV3-2,.,.,CASSRRQAYEQYF,TGTGCCAGCAGCCGTCGACAGGCCTACGAGCAGTACTTC
TRBJ2-3,TRBV19,.,TRBD1,CASTRTGADTQYF,TGTGCCAGTACCAGGACAGGGGCAGATACGCAGTATTTT
TRBJ1-2,TRBV5-6,.,TRBD1,CASSLLGSQGAQGYTF,TGTGCCAGCAGCTTGCTGGGGTCGCAGGGGGCTCAAGGCTACACCTTC
TRBJ2-1,TRBV13,.,TRBD2,CASSLADRGNEQFF,TGTGCCAGCAGCCTAGCGGATAGAGGCAATGAGCAGTTCTTC
TRBJ2-2,TRBV7-2,.,TRBD2,CASSLGLAGVGRSGELFF,TGTGCCAGCAGCTTGGGACTAGCGGGGGTAGGAAGGTCCGGGGAGCTGTTTTTT
TRBJ2-6,TRBV2,few,TRBD1,CASYRDRGNSGANVLTF,TGTGCCAGCTACCGGGACAGGGGGAATTCTGGGGCCAACGTCCTGACTTTC
TRBJ2-2,TRBV6-1,.,.,CASSERTRVWGNTGELFF,TGTGCCAGCAGTGAGCGAACCAGGGTATGGGGGAACACCGGGGAGCTGTTTTTT
TRBJ1-2,TRBV11-2,.,TRBD1,CASSFGQAGGYTF,TGTGCCAGCAGCTTCGGACAGGCTGGGGGCTACACCTTC
TRBJ2-1,TRBV19,.,.,CASSGFGLEGEEQFF,TGTGCCAGTAGTGGGTTCGGGCTCGAGGGAGAAGAGCAGTTCTTC
TRBJ1-1,TRBV13,.,TRBD1,CASSSYRDRINTEAFF,TGTGCCAGCAGCTCCTACCGGGACAGGATAAACACTGAAGCTTTCTTT
TRBJ1-3,TRBV6-6,.,.,CASSYGNTIYF,TGTGCCAGCAGTTACGGAAACACCATATATTTT
TRBJ2-3,TRBV6-1,.,TRBD1,CASSEGQGMFSDTQYF,TGTGCCAGCAGTGAAGGACAGGGAATGTTCTCAGATACGCAGTATTTT
TRBJ2-7,TRBV6-2/TRBV6-3,.,TRBD1,CASSPPGQGRYEQYF,TGTGCCAGCAGTCCCCCGGGACAGGGGCGCTACGAGCAGTACTTC
TRBJ1-5,TRBV30,few,TRBD1,CAWSRDRGSNQPQHF,TGTGCCTGGTCCCGGGACAGGGGTAGCAATCAGCCCCAGCATTTT
TRBJ2-1,TRBV7-6,.,TRBD2,CASSLPSAGGMVNEQFF,TGTGCCAGCAGCTTACCCTCGGCGGGAGGCATGGTCAATGAGCAGTTCTTC
TRBJ2-1,TRBV6-5,.,.,CASSYSSGYEQFF,TGTGCCAGCAGTTACTCATCGGGATATGAGCAGTTCTTC
TRBJ1-3,TRBV28,few,.,CASSRTGTSGNTIYF,TGTGCCAGCAGCCGAACCGGGACATCTGGAAACACCATATATTTT
TRBJ2-2,TRBV28,.,.,CASSLRWSGELFF,TGTGCCAGCAGTTTAAGGTGGTCCGGGGAGCTGTTTTTT
TRBJ2-3,TRBV2,.,.,CASSEALGTDTQYF,TGTGCCAGCAGTGAAGCGCTAGGGACAGATACGCAGTATTTT
TRBJ2-6,TRBV5-1,.,TRBD1,CASSREQGAYGANVLTF,TGCGCCAGCAGCCGAGAGCAGGGGGCGTACGGGGCCAACGTCCTGACTTTC
TRBJ2-7,TRBV10-3,.,TRBD1,CAVRIYETGSSYEQYF,TGTGCCGTCCGGATTTACGAGACAGGGAGCTCCTACGAGCAGTACTTC